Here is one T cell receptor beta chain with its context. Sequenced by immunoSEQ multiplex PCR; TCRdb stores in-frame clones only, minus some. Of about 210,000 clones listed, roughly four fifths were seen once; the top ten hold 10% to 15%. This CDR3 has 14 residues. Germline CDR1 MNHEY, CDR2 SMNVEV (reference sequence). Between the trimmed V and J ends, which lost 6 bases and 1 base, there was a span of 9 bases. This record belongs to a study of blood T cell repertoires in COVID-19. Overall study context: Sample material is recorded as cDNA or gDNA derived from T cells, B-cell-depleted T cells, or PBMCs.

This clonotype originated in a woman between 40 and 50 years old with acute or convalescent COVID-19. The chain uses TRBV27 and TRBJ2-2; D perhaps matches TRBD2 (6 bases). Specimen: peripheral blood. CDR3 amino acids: CASRRSGNTGELFF. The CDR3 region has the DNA TGTGCCAGCAGGCGTAGCGGGAACACCGGGGAGCTGTTTTTT.